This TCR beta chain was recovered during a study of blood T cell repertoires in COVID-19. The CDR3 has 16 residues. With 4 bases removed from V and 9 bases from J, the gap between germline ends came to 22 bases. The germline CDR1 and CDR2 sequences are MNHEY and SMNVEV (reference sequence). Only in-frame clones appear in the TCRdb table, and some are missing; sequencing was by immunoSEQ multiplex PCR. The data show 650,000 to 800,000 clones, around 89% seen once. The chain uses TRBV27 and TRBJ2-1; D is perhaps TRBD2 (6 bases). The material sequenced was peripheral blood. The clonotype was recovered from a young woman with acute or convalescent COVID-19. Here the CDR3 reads CASSSFESGSSGEQFF. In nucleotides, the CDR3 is TGTGCCAGCAGTTCCTTTGAAAGCGGGTCATCGGGTGAGCAGTTCTTC.